Shown below are 19 T cell receptor beta chains from a single sample sequenced in a study of blood T cell repertoires in COVID-19. This table comes from immunoSEQ multiplex PCR, and its TCRdb copy is limited to in-frame clones, with some not included. The table shows 440,000 or so clones, with about 88% occurring only once. The sample consisted of peripheral blood. The receptor source for this set is a woman aged 40-49 years with COVID-19, enrolled during active disease.

This chain connects TRBV28 to TRBJ1-1, with D perhaps TRBD1 (6 bases). The length of the CDR3 is 16 residues. The germline V and J ends were trimmed by 3 bases and 0 bases, with 14 bases remaining between them. CDR1 and CDR2 (germline): MDHEN, SYDVKM. In DNA form, the CDR3 reads TGTGCCAGCAGTTTGGGGGGGCACCCCTTGAACACTGAAGCTTTCTTT. Protein: CASSLGGHPLNTEAFF.

CDR3 protein: CASSPWTSGTREQFF. As DNA, the CDR3 is TGCGCCAGCAGCCCCTGGACTAGCGGGACGCGGGAGCAGTTCTTC. The genes are TRBV5-1 and TRBJ2-1, with 12 nucleotides matching TRBD2. The CDR3 is 15 amino acids. V shed 4 bases, J shed 10 bases, and the junction held 9 bases outside the gene matches. The V gene's germline CDR1 is SGHRS and CDR2 YFSETQ.

V usage is TRBV30 and J usage is TRBJ1-5; no reliable D call. The germline V gene has CDR1 GTSNPN and CDR2 SVGIG (reference sequence). This CDR3 comprises 11 residues. The V end lost 1 base, the J end lost 9 bases, and 7 bases lay between the germline ends. The CDR3 loop is CAWSGLGPQHF. CDR3 DNA sequence: TGTGCCTGGAGTGGGCTTGGGCCCCAGCATTTT.

This sequence joins TRBV28 and TRBJ2-7; D might be TRBD1 (5 bases). CDR1 MDHEN and CDR2 SYDVKM come from the germline V gene. V lost 8 bases, J lost 2 bases, and 16 bases lay in between. The CDR3 runs to 14 residues. CDR3 in DNA: TGTGCCAGCTACGTGGGGCAGGGCACCTACGAGCAGTACTTC. Its protein is CASYVGQGTYEQYF. Full variable domain (remainder filled in from reference TRBV28 and TRBJ2-7): DVKVTQSSRYLVKRTGEKVFLECVQDMDHENMFWYRQDPGLGLRLIYFSYDVKMKEKGDIPEGYSVSREKKERFSLILESASTNQTSMYLCASYVGQGTYEQYFGPGTRLTVT.

The chain employs TRBV6-5 and TRBJ2-5, with 7 nucleotides matching TRBD2. The CDR3 sequence is 12 residues long. V dropped 6 bases and J dropped 3; count of bases not matched to a gene: 1. From germline, CDR1 is MNHEY and CDR2 SVGAGI. This CDR3 reads CASSLAEETQYF. CDR3 sequence (DNA): TGTGCCAGCAGCCTAGCGGAAGAGACCCAGTACTTC.

This chain uses TRBV7-8 with TRBJ1-2; 8 bases align to TRBD1. The V gene end was trimmed by 5 bases and the J gene end by 4 bases; junction bases not matched to a gene: 9. This CDR3 spans 15 amino acids. CDR1 and CDR2 (germline): SGHVS, FQNEAQ. The CDR3 here is CASSPRGDRIYGYTF. The CDR3 DNA reads TGTGCCAGCAGCCCTAGGGGGGACAGGATCTATGGCTACACCTTC. The variable domain in full, completed from reference TRBV7-8 and TRBJ1-2, reads GAGVSQSPRYKVAKRGQDVALRCDPISGHVSLFWYQQALGQGPEFLTYFQNEAQLDKSGLPSDRFFAERPEGSVSTLKIQRTQQEDSAVYLCASSPRGDRIYGYTFGSGTRLTVV.

CDR3 coding DNA: TGTGCCAGCAGTTTTGTGGGTAGCGGGGGCCAAGAGACCCAGTACTTC. This codes for CASSFVGSGGQETQYF. The genes are TRBV28 and TRBJ2-5; 9 bases align to TRBD2. Losses at the gene ends were 3 bases for V and 1 base for J; bases not matched to a gene: 6. The CDR3 contains 16 residues. Germline V lookup: CDR1 MDHEN, CDR2 SYDVKM.

The gene calls are TRBV7-6 and TRBJ1-2, with a possible D match to TRBD1 (5 bases). The V end lost 5 bases, the J end lost 1 base, and 14 bases lay between the germline ends. This CDR3 has 15 residues. Germline CDR1 and CDR2: SGHVS and FNYEAQ. The CDR3 loop reads CASSQIQGDNYGYTF. The CDR3 region has the DNA TGTGCCAGCAGCCAGATCCAAGGGGATAACTATGGCTACACCTTC.

The chain is built from TRBV18 and TRBJ2-5; 7 bases match TRBD2. The CDR3 has 16 residues. After removal of 1 base from V and 3 bases from J, the junction contained 8 bases not matched to a gene. Germline V gene lookup returns CDR1 KGHSH and CDR2 LQKENI. The CDR3 DNA is TGTGCCAGCTCACCACTGGTGGGAGGGATTAAAGAGACCCAGTACTTC. This gives the protein CASSPLVGGIKETQYF. Based on the CDR3 plus reference TRBV18 and TRBJ2-5, the full variable domain is NAGVMQNPRHLVRRRGQEARLRCSPMKGHSHVYWYRQLPEEGLKFMVYLQKENIIDESGMPKERFSAEFPKEGPSILRIQQVVRGDSAAYFCASSPLVGGIKETQYFGPGTRLLVL.

This chain joins TRBV9 and TRBJ2-2; D is perhaps TRBD2 (7 bases). The germline V and J ends were trimmed by 0 bases and 5 bases, with 14 bases remaining between them. Per the germline V gene, CDR1 is SGDLS and CDR2 is YYNGEE. The CDR3 contains 16 residues. CDR3 sequence (DNA): TGTGCCAGCAGCGTAGATCCGGGGGGCCATACCGGGGAGCTGTTTTTT. It translates to CASSVDPGGHTGELFF.

The chain has TRBV5-1 and TRBJ1-6, with D unresolved. CDR1 and CDR2 (germline): SGHRS, YFSETQ. Trimming took 4 bases from V and 6 from J, leaving 20 bases between them. The CDR3 extends over 17 amino acids. This CDR3 reads CASSPAGILGSNSPLHF. CDR3 nucleotides: TGCGCCAGCAGCCCCGCCGGCATACTAGGATCTAATTCACCCCTCCACTTT.

The chain has TRBV5-1 and TRBJ1-1; perhaps TRBD1 as D (6 bases). The V end was cut by 4 bases, the J end by 0 bases, with 10 bases between. CDR1 is SGHRS, CDR2 YFSETQ, per germline. This CDR3 is 14 amino acids long. The CDR3 DNA reads TGCGCCAGCAGCAATGGACAGTTGAACACTGAAGCTTTCTTT. Amino acid sequence: CASSNGQLNTEAFF. The full variable domain, with the rest looked up from reference TRBV5-1 and TRBJ1-1, is KAGVTQTPRYLIKTRGQQVTLSCSPISGHRSVSWYQQTPGQGLQFLFEYFSETQRNKGNFPGRFSGRQFSNSRSEMNVSTLELGDSALYLCASSNGQLNTEAFFGQGTRLTVV.

The chain joins TRBV5-8 to TRBJ1-2; 8 bases line up with TRBD1. CDR3 size: 15 residues. V trimming: 6 bases; J trimming: 8 bases; junction bases outside the gene matches: 15. Germline CDR1 reads SGHTS; CDR2 reads YDEGEE. The CDR3 DNA is TGTGCCAGCACGCTCGGACAGGGCCCTCTCGACGGCTACACCTTC. Protein product: CASTLGQGPLDGYTF.

The chain combines TRBV27 with TRBJ2-7; 13 positions match TRBD2. The V and J ends lost 6 bases and 6 bases, in that order; junction bases with no gene match: 5. CDR3 size: 14 residues. Looked up from germline, CDR1 is MNHEY and CDR2 is SMNVEV (reference sequence). The CDR3 nucleotides are TGTGCCAGCAGATTACTAGCGGGAGGGAGCGAGCAGTACTTC. It encodes CASRLLAGGSEQYF.

This clone was found once. The rearrangement joins TRBV15 to TRBJ2-2; 16 bases line up with TRBD2. V dropped 5 bases and J dropped 3; count of bases not matched to a gene: 6. Germline V lookup: CDR1 LNHNV, CDR2 YYDKDF (reference sequence). The CDR3 contains 18 residues. CDR3 region: CATSPGLAGGPYTGELFF. CDR3 in DNA: TGTGCCACCAGCCCGGGACTAGCGGGGGGGCCGTACACCGGGGAGCTGTTTTTT.

The rearrangement uses TRBV11-2 and TRBJ1-4; the match to TRBD1 covers 8 bases. Per the germline V gene, CDR1 is SGHAT and CDR2 is FQNNGV. The CDR3 consists of 14 residues. With V trimmed by 4 bases and J by 8 bases, 6 bases remained unmatched. CDR3 bases: TGTGCCAGCAGCTCGGGACAGGCCCAGGAAAAACTGTTTTTT. It is translated as CASSSGQAQEKLFF.

The chain carries TRBV20-1 and TRBJ2-7; perhaps TRBD1 as D (6 bases). In germline, CDR1 is DFQATT, CDR2 SNEGSKA (reference sequence). Trimming left V 3 bases short and J 0 bases short, with 12 bases between. The CDR3 is 14 amino acids. The chain's CDR3 is CSASRQVSSYEQYF. The CDR3 DNA reads TGCAGTGCTAGTAGACAGGTGAGCTCCTACGAGCAGTACTTC.

The V gene is TRBV12-3 or TRBV12-4, the J gene TRBJ1-2; TRBD1 matches 7 bases. The CDR3 runs to 13 residues. The V gene end was trimmed by 7 bases and the J gene end by 6 bases; junction bases not matched to a gene: 8. CDR3 loop: CASNNQGGDGYTF. Written as DNA, the CDR3 is TGTGCCAGCAACAATCAGGGGGGCGATGGCTACACCTTC.

The J gene is TRBJ1-4, the V gene TRBV6-1; 10 nucleotides agree with TRBD1. CDR3 size: 15 residues. The V gene end was trimmed by 2 bases and the J gene end by 7 bases; junction bases not matched to a gene: 4. In germline, CDR1 is MNHNS, CDR2 SASEGT. Here the CDR3 reads CASSERDRGLEKLFF. CDR3 bases: TGTGCCAGCAGTGAACGAGACAGGGGGCTTGAAAAACTGTTTTTT.